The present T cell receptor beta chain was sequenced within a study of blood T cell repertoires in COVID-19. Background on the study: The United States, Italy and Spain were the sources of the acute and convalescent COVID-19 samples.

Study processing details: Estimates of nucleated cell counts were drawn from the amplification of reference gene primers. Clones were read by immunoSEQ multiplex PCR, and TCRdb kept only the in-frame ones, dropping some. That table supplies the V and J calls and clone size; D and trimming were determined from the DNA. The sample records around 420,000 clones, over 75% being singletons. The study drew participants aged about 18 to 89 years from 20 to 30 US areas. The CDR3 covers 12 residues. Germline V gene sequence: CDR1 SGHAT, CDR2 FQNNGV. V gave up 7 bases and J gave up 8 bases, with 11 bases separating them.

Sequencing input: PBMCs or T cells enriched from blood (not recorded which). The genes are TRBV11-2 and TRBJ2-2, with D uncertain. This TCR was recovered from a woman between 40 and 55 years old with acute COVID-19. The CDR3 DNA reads TGTGCCAGCACTCACCCTCGGGGGGAGCTGTTTTTT. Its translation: CASTHPRGELFF.